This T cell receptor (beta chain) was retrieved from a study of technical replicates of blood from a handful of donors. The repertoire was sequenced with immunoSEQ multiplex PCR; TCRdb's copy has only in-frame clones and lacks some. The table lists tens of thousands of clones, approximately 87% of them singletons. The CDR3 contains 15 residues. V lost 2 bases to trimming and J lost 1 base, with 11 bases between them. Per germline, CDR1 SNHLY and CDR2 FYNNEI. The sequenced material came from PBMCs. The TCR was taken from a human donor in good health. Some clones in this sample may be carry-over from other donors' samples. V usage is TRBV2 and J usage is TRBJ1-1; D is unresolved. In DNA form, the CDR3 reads TGTGCCAGCAGTGAACGGCAGGTTAAGAACACTGAAGCTTTCTTT. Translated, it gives CASSERQVKNTEAFF.